The next 27 T cell receptor beta chains were all read from a single sample in a study of graft-versus-host responses after intestinal transplantation (dated by TCRdb to the early 2020s). The time point label for this specimen denotes: cells obtained before transplantation from donor or recipient. Receptor amplification or capture employed the immunoSEQ multiplex PCR assay. TCRdb took over this immuneACCESS table, retaining in-frame rearrangements with V and J assigned. Such tables are incomplete; in checked studies, under half of the missing clones stem from an unresolved V gene, and the remainder is unexplained. The sample table contains more than 65,000 clones; only one count was recorded for 84% of them. 0.35% to 0.4% of the sample is in the top ten clones. These receptors' targets are unknown. The sequencing used unstimulated CD4+ T cells sorted from spleen or lymph node cells, collected before transplant. These receptors came from a human donor who was the organ donor for an intestinal transplant.

The V and J genes are TRBV18 and TRBJ2-7; D is perhaps TRBD1 (5 bases). The CDR3 has 15 amino acids. Between the trimmed V and J ends, which lost 3 bases and 4 bases, there was a span of 16 bases. CDR1 is KGHSH and CDR2 is LQKENI in the germline V gene. The CDR3 loop reads CASSPLQVWIYEQYV. The CDR3 nucleotides are TGTGCCAGCTCACCCTTACAGGTATGGATATACGAGCAGTACGTC.

The CDR3 DNA reads TGCGCCAGCAGCAACACCCACCAAGAGACCCAGTACTTC. Protein: CASSNTHQETQYF. The chain uses TRBV5-1 and TRBJ2-5; no definite D call. There are 13 residues in the CDR3. V dropped 4 bases and J dropped 0 bases, with 7 bases sitting between them. Looked up from germline, CDR1 is SGHRS and CDR2 is YFSETQ. Drawing the rest from reference TRBV5-1 and TRBJ2-5, the complete variable domain is KAGVTQTPRYLIKTRGQQVTLSCSPISGHRSVSWYQQTPGQGLQFLFEYFSETQRNKGNFPGRFSGRQFSNSRSEMNVSTLELGDSALYLCASSNTHQETQYFGPGTRLLVL.

This clone was seen more than once but under ten times. The chain joins TRBV9 to TRBJ2-3, with a weak D call TRBD2 (5 bases). Germline V CDR1 and CDR2: SGDLS, YYNGEE. The CDR3 extends over 14 amino acids. With 1 base removed from V and 6 bases from J, the gap between germline ends came to 12 bases. The CDR3 DNA reads as TGTGCCAGCAGCGTACTACTAGTCGGGGATACGCAGTATTTT. It is translated as CASSVLLVGDTQYF.

As concerns this clone: Compared with germline, one end of the junction differs, possibly owing to a read error. The genes are TRBV4-2 and TRBJ2-1, with D uncertain. CDR3 length equals 12 residues. From germline, CDR1 is LGHNA and CDR2 YNFKEQ. The CDR3 loop is CASSQDRRRILF. The CDR3 nucleotides are TGTGCCAGCAGCCAAGATCGACGGCGGATCCTCTTC.

The rearrangement joins TRBV6-6 to TRBJ2-7, with 9 nucleotides matching TRBD2. In germline, CDR1 is MNHNY, CDR2 SVGAGI (reference sequence). Losses at the gene ends were 0 bases for V and 3 bases for J; bases not matched to a gene: 3. This CDR3 is built from 15 residues. As DNA, the CDR3 is TGTGCCAGCAGTTACTCGGGACTAGCAGTCTACGAGCAGTACGTC. Amino acids: CASSYSGLAVYEQYV.

This clone was seen a few times. The gene calls are TRBV10-3 and TRBJ1-1; D remains unclear. CDR3 length equals 15 residues. Germline CDR1 and CDR2: ENHRY and SYGVKD. V lost 8 bases, J lost 1 base, and 17 bases lay in between. The CDR3 loop is CAIGARSGGNTEAFF. CDR3 coding DNA: TGTGCCATCGGCGCTAGATCGGGAGGGAACACTGAAGCTTTCTTT.

In this sample, this clone turned up a few times. The chain uses TRBV6-6 and TRBJ1-5, with D perhaps TRBD1 (6 bases). The V end was cut by 6 bases, the J end by 6 bases, with 18 bases between. Germline CDR1 is MNHNY and CDR2 is SVGAGI (reference sequence). The CDR3 contains 15 residues. The CDR3 is CASRQQGGGRQPQHF. As DNA, the CDR3 is TGTGCCAGCAGACAACAGGGCGGGGGACGTCAGCCCCAGCATTTT.

V and J are TRBV28 and TRBJ2-7, with a possible D match to TRBD2 (6 bases). From germline, CDR1 is MDHEN and CDR2 SYDVKM. CDR3 size: 15 residues. V lost 3 bases and J 0 bases, leaving 12 bases between the germline ends. The CDR3 loop is CASSFAGGNSYEQYV. The CDR3 DNA is TGTGCCAGCAGTTTTGCGGGCGGGAACTCCTACGAGCAGTACGTC.

The chain combines TRBV15 with TRBJ1-5, with TRBD1 matching 9 bases. Per germline, CDR1 LNHNV and CDR2 YYDKDF (reference sequence). V trimming: 5 bases; J trimming: 6 bases; junction bases outside the gene matches: 8. The CDR3 is made up of 15 amino acids. CDR3 region: CATSRRQGGFQPQHF. The CDR3 nucleotides read TGTGCCACCAGCCGCAGACAGGGGGGATTTCAGCCCCAGCATTTT.

This rearrangement joins TRBV5-4 to TRBJ1-6; tentative D call: TRBD1 (6 bases). With 0 bases removed from V and 7 bases from J, the gap between germline ends came to 14 bases. Germline CDR1 reads SGHNT; CDR2 reads YYREEE (reference sequence). The CDR3 runs to 16 residues. This CDR3 is CASSLAFNRENSPLHF. CDR3 in DNA: TGTGCCAGCAGCTTGGCCTTTAACAGGGAGAATTCACCCCTCCACTTT.

The rearrangement uses TRBV7-3 and TRBJ2-2, with D perhaps TRBD2 (6 bases). Trimming took off 1 base at V and 1 base at J, with 10 bases between the two ends. Germline CDR1 SGHTA, CDR2 FQGTGA. The CDR3 covers 16 residues. CDR3 amino acids: CASSLSPAGNTGELFF. In DNA, the CDR3 is TGTGCCAGCAGCTTAAGCCCAGCGGGGAACACCGGGGAGCTGTTTTTT.

This clone was observed once. This chain uses TRBV5-1 with TRBJ1-1; 8 bases line up with TRBD1. After removal of 5 bases from V and 2 bases from J, the junction contained 5 bases not matched to a gene. Germline V lookup: CDR1 SGHRS, CDR2 YFSETQ. The CDR3 has 14 residues. This CDR3 is CASSRQGANTEAFF. The CDR3 DNA is TGCGCCAGCAGTCGTCAGGGGGCTAACACTGAAGCTTTCTTT.

The V call is TRBV5-4, the J call TRBJ2-7, with TRBD2 identical over 8 bases. Germline values: CDR1 SGHNT, CDR2 YYREEE (reference sequence). V dropped 4 bases and J dropped 0; count of bases not matched to a gene: 6. The CDR3 extends over 15 amino acids. Written as DNA, the CDR3 is TGTGCCAGCAGCCGCAGGCTAGCGGGCTCCTACGAGCAGTACGTC. Its protein product is CASSRRLAGSYEQYV.

The J gene is TRBJ2-6, the V gene TRBV15; D is unresolved. The CDR3 loop spans 17 amino acids. Germline V gene sequence: CDR1 LNHNV, CDR2 YYDKDF (reference sequence). Trimming left V 0 bases short and J 0 bases short, with 9 bases between. This CDR3 is CATSRDSANSGANVLTF. The CDR3, as DNA: TGTGCCACCAGCAGAGATTCTGCGAACTCTGGGGCCAACGTCCTGACTTTC.

The V gene is TRBV28, the J gene TRBJ1-5; weak D call: TRBD1 (5 bases). The germline V and J ends were trimmed by 8 bases and 0 bases, with 11 bases remaining between them. This CDR3 is built from 14 residues. The germline V gene encodes CDR1 MDHEN and CDR2 SYDVKM. Written as DNA, the CDR3 is TGTGCCAGCCTGGGGGGGTATAGCAATCAGCCCCAGCATTTT. This encodes CASLGGYSNQPQHF.

The chain is built from TRBV5-8 and TRBJ1-2; D ambiguous. Deletions cut 0 bases from V and 4 bases from J, with 10 bases between. The CDR3 consists of 14 residues. CDR1 and CDR2 (germline): SGHTS, YDEGEE. The CDR3 region is CASSLETDLYGYTF. The CDR3 DNA reads as TGTGCCAGCAGCTTGGAAACAGACCTCTATGGCTACACCTTC. The variable domain in full, with the rest retrieved from reference TRBV5-8 and TRBJ1-2, is EAGVTQSPTHLIKTRGQQATLRCSPISGHTSVYWYQQALGLGLQFLLWYDEGEERNRGNFPPRFSGRQFPNYSSELNVNALELEDSALYLCASSLETDLYGYTFGSGTRLTVV.

The chain combines TRBV5-8 with TRBJ2-7; 9 bases fit TRBD2. CDR3 length: 13 residues. Germline lookup yields CDR1 SGHTS and CDR2 YDEGEE. The CDR3, as DNA: TGTGCCAGCAGCTTGGCAAGAGGCGGGGGGGGTCGAGTC. It specifies CASSLARGGGGRV.

The J gene is TRBJ2-2, the V gene TRBV5-1; D is ambiguous. CDR3 length: 17 amino acids. The V gene lost 2 bases and the J gene lost 0 bases, with 14 bases spanning the gap. Germline lookup yields CDR1 SGHRS and CDR2 YFSETQ. In nucleotides, the CDR3 is TGCGCCAGCAGCTTAAATCGGTGGTCCGCGAACACCGGGGAGCTGTTTTTT. Translating gives CASSLNRWSANTGELFF. The complete variable domain, with remaining parts taken from reference TRBV5-1 and TRBJ2-2, reads KAGVTQTPRYLIKTRGQQVTLSCSPISGHRSVSWYQQTPGQGLQFLFEYFSETQRNKGNFPGRFSGRQFSNSRSEMNVSTLELGDSALYLCASSLNRWSANTGELFFGEGSRLTVL.

The chain recombines TRBV29-1 with TRBJ2-5; a weak D match, TRBD1 (6 bases). Germline CDR1 reads SQVTM; CDR2 reads ANQGSEA. Trimming pared 7 bases from V and 5 bases from J, leaving 14 bases between. The CDR3 length is 12 residues. In DNA form, the CDR3 reads TGCAGCGGTTACAGGGTAGGGGAGACCCAGTACTTC. Translation gives CSGYRVGETQYF.

The gene calls are TRBV14 and TRBJ1-2; TRBD1 matches at 8 bases. With 4 bases clipped from V and 5 bases from J, the junction kept 6 bases outside the gene matches. Per the germline V gene, CDR1 is SGHDN and CDR2 is FVKESK. The CDR3 spans 14 residues. The CDR3 DNA follows: TGTGCCAGCAGCCGAGGACAGGGCCTGTATGGCTACACCTTC. This codes for CASSRGQGLYGYTF.

V usage is TRBV5-4 and J usage is TRBJ2-1, with TRBD1 identical over 7 bases. The CDR3 runs 16 residues. Germline values: CDR1 SGHNT, CDR2 YYREEE (reference sequence). The ends lost 4 bases at V and 2 bases at J; junction bases unmatched: 9. The CDR3 reads CASSRGPPITYNEQFF. The CDR3 nucleotides read TGTGCCAGCAGCAGGGGGCCTCCCATAACCTACAATGAGCAGTTCTTC.

A word on this clone: This specimen includes other DNA sequences encoding the same CDR3. The chain carries TRBV5-1 and TRBJ1-5; maybe TRBD1 (6 bases). Germline-derived CDR1 and CDR2 are SGHRS and YFSETQ. Trimming took 1 base from V and 5 from J, leaving 10 bases between them. The CDR3 contains 14 residues. CDR3 amino acids: CASSLTGLDQPQHF. The CDR3 DNA reads TGCGCCAGCAGCTTGACAGGGTTAGATCAGCCCCAGCATTTT.

The chain has TRBV5-1 and TRBJ2-1; D unclear. Germline V lookup: CDR1 SGHRS, CDR2 YFSETQ. V lost 0 bases and J lost 4, with 11 bases in between. This CDR3 is 15 amino acids long. In DNA, the CDR3 is TGCGCCAGCAGCTTGGGTGCAGGTAAATACAATGAGCAGTTCTTC. Its translation is CASSLGAGKYNEQFF.

The chain employs TRBV6-1 and TRBJ2-4, with 7 bases aligning to TRBD1. This CDR3 is 12 amino acids long. V lost 8 bases and J lost 7; bases outside the gene matches: 5. Germline V gene sequence: CDR1 MNHNS, CDR2 SASEGT. The CDR3 coding sequence is TGTGCCAGCCTTGCCAGGGGGAACATTCAGTACTTC. It is translated as CASLARGNIQYF.

The chain combines TRBV28 with TRBJ2-2; 10 nucleotides agree with TRBD1. CDR1 and CDR2 from the germline V gene are MDHEN and SYDVKM. With 5 bases clipped from V and 6 bases from J, the junction kept 9 bases outside the gene matches. This CDR3 has 16 amino acids. In DNA, the CDR3 is TGTGCCAGCAGTCTTCCGGGACAGGGGCGCGCCGGGGAGCTGTTTTTT. Encoded protein: CASSLPGQGRAGELFF.

V is TRBV2 and J is TRBJ2-7, with a weak D call TRBD2 (6 bases). The CDR3 covers 15 residues. CDR1 is SNHLY, CDR2 FYNNEI, per germline. The V gene lost 1 base and the J gene lost 0 bases, with 10 bases spanning the gap. CDR3 in DNA: TGTGCCAGCAGTGAAGGAGGGACTCTCTCCTACGAGCAGTACGTC. Amino acid sequence: CASSEGGTLSYEQYV.

CDR3 region: CASRRGQGRNEQYV. The CDR3 coding sequence is TGTGCCAGCAGGAGGGGACAGGGTAGGAACGAGCAGTACGTC. This chain uses TRBV6-1 with TRBJ2-7; TRBD1 aligns across 9 bases. This CDR3 comprises 14 residues. Germline V gives CDR1 MNHNS, CDR2 SASEGT. The J segment lost 5 bases and the V segment lost 6 bases, leaving 8 bases of the junction unmatched.